A selection of T cell receptor beta chains follows, all from one sample in a study of T-cell reconstitution after alpha-beta-depleted transplantation in children. A single record per CDR3 protein comes from TCRdb applying MiXCR to the PCR reads. The table has under 35,000 distinct CDR3 sequences, 6.3% seen once. The sequenced sample was PBMCs, mostly from graft donor cells, obtained 180 days after TCRalphabeta/CD19-depleted stem cell transplant. The receptors here all came from a male patient younger than 18 who had a stem cell transplant for acute myeloid leukemia, so the T cells may come from the graft donor. CDR3s include the opening cysteine and the closing phenylalanine or tryptophan. D genes are given only for firm matches. Some rows mark clone size as missing; the rest say once, few, many or name a class of expanded clone.

abundance	j_gene	v_gene	d_gene	CDR3aa	CDR3nt
many	TRBJ2-1	TRBV20-1	TRBD2	CSARDSSSGSHEQFF	TGCAGTGCTAGAGATAGTTCTAGCGGGAGCCATGAGCAGTTCTTC
many	TRBJ2-1	TRBV29-1	.	CSVDGLEAGQFF	TGCAGCGTTGACGGCCTCGAGGCCGGGCAGTTCTTC
many	TRBJ1-2	TRBV12-3/TRBV12-4	.	CASTIGGKGYTF	TGTGCCAGCACAATCGGGGGGAAAGGCTACACCTTC
many	TRBJ1-2	TRBV7-6	.	CASSLVTGINYGYTF	TGTGCCAGCAGCTTAGTCACAGGGATTAACTATGGCTACACCTTC
many	TRBJ2-7	TRBV5-6	TRBD1	CASSYRSTGNYEQYF	TGTGCCAGCAGCTACCGATCGACAGGGAACTACGAGCAGTACTTC
many	TRBJ1-1	TRBV12-3/TRBV12-4	TRBD1	CASSFGQGAGNTEAFF	TGTGCCAGCAGTTTCGGACAGGGGGCGGGGAACACTGAAGCTTTCTTT
many	TRBJ1-6	TRBV7-2	TRBD1	CASSFQGASNSPLHF	TGTGCCAGCAGCTTTCAGGGGGCCAGTAATTCACCCCTCCACTTT
many	TRBJ2-2	TRBV19	TRBD2	CASSGLAGVVTGELFF	TGTGCCAGTAGCGGACTAGCGGGGGTCGTGACCGGGGAGCTGTTTTTT
many	TRBJ1-4	TRBV5-1	.	CASSFTAVNEKLFF	TGCGCCAGCAGCTTCACAGCAGTTAATGAAAAACTGTTTTTT
few	TRBJ2-3	TRBV30	.	CALDRGMNTDTQYF	TGTGCCCTAGATCGCGGCATGAACACAGATACGCAGTATTTT
many	TRBJ2-5	TRBV29-1	TRBD2	CSVGGETQYF	TGCAGCGTGGGGGGGGAGACCCAGTACTTC
medium-sized	TRBJ2-3	TRBV9	.	CASSADPWGLYDTQYF	TGTGCCAGCAGCGCGGACCCTTGGGGGCTCTACGATACGCAGTATTTT
many	TRBJ2-1	TRBV25-1	.	CASSTESNNEQFF	TGTGCCAGCAGTACGGAAAGCAACAATGAGCAGTTCTTC
many	TRBJ2-1	TRBV14	.	CASSQTFTSGFWFF	TGTGCCAGCAGCCAAACCTTTACATCAGGGTTCTGGTTCTTC
many	TRBJ2-1	TRBV11-3	TRBD2	CASSVAGGLEGNEQFF	TGTGCCAGCAGCGTAGCGGGAGGGTTAGAGGGCAATGAGCAGTTCTTC
large	TRBJ2-1	TRBV6-5	TRBD2	CASTTKRGTSGYNEQFF	TGTGCCAGCACCACCAAACGAGGAACTAGCGGTTACAATGAGCAGTTCTTC
many	TRBJ2-2	TRBV2	.	CASSVEGGVTGELFF	TGTGCCAGCAGTGTAGAGGGAGGAGTCACCGGGGAGCTGTTTTTT
many	TRBJ2-5	TRBV5-1	TRBD1	CASSFDRGETQYF	TGCGCCAGCAGCTTCGACAGGGGAGAGACCCAGTACTTC
many	TRBJ2-7	TRBV14	TRBD2	CATWRAGGPVEQYF	TGTGCCACCTGGAGAGCGGGAGGGCCAGTCGAGCAGTACTTC
many	TRBJ2-1	TRBV5-1	.	CASSLSLDNEQFF	TGCGCCAGCAGCTTATCCTTAGACAATGAGCAGTTCTTC
many	TRBJ2-3	TRBV21-1	.	CASSKRAGGPPGTDTQYF	TGTGCCAGCAGCAAGAGGGCGGGAGGTCCCCCGGGCACAGATACGCAGTATTTT
many	TRBJ2-3	TRBV28	TRBD2	CASREEGRGTDTQYF	TGTGCCAGCAGGGAAGAGGGGAGGGGCACAGATACGCAGTATTTT
many	TRBJ2-7	TRBV30	.	CAWREVVSAHEQYF	TGTGCCTGGAGGGAGGTAGTATCAGCCCACGAGCAGTACTTC
many	TRBJ1-5	TRBV7-2	.	CASSPQGRGANQPQHF	TGTGCCAGCAGCCCCCAGGGCAGAGGGGCGAATCAGCCCCAGCATTTT
many	TRBJ1-5	TRBV4-2	.	CASSQDRYQPQHF	TGTGCCAGCAGCCAAGATAGGTATCAGCCCCAGCATTTT
many	TRBJ1-6	TRBV20-1	TRBD1	CSARDGDRLGYNSPLHF	TGCAGTGCTAGAGATGGGGACAGGTTGGGCTATAATTCACCCCTCCACTTT
many	TRBJ1-5	TRBV7-9	TRBD1	CASSFGTGTGGNQPQHF	TGTGCCAGCAGCTTTGGAACCGGGACAGGGGGGAATCAGCCCCAGCATTTT
many	TRBJ1-5	TRBV12-3/TRBV12-4	.	CASSSGSVSNQPQHF	TGTGCCAGCAGTTCTGGCAGTGTAAGCAATCAGCCCCAGCATTTT
.	TRBJ1-1	TRBV19	.	CASRDGQVGRTEAFF	TGTGCCAGTAGGGACGGGCAGGTGGGAAGGACTGAAGCTTTCTTT
many	TRBJ2-1	TRBV24-1	.	CATSEWGVTYNNEQFF	TGTGCCACCAGTGAATGGGGAGTGACCTACAACAATGAGCAGTTCTTC
many	TRBJ1-2	TRBV6-5	.	CASSSGYGYTF	TGTGCCAGCAGTTCAGGTTATGGCTACACCTTC